This T cell receptor (beta chain) was captured by sequencing in a study of cytomegalovirus exposure and HLA in healthy donors. Notes on the study in general: A missense DCLRE1C variant was associated with V- and J-gene trimming of TCR beta chains in a later analysis, and an independent cohort replicated the association. By HLA locus, TCR association rates varied in a later analysis, with DRB1 showing the most and HLA-C the fewest.

Regarding donors, all were healthy bone marrow donors. V lost 0 bases and J lost 2, with 6 bases in between. This CDR3 has 13 amino acids. Per the germline V gene, CDR1 is SGHNT and CDR2 is YYREEE (reference sequence). The table lists this clone with a count of one. What it binds is not known. The same CDR3 also results from other DNA sequences found in this sample. It was with 60 Vbeta and 13 Jbeta primers that the PCR ran. In the authors' methods: Counted up in a later analysis, unique TCR beta chains came to some 75 million, with around 10 million shared. Only in-frame clones appear in the TCRdb table, and some are missing; sequencing was by immunoSEQ multiplex PCR. V, J and clone size are taken as reported in that table, and D and trimming were inferred from the DNA itself. Among about 130,000 clones listed, about 80% were seen once.

Sequencing was done on a sample of PBMCs. This sequence was found in a man aged 25-40 years in good health and CMV-seronegative. This chain joins TRBV5-4 and TRBJ2-7; no clear D. CDR3 nucleotides: TGTGCCAGCAGCTTGGATAGTCCCTACGAGCAGTACTTC. This encodes CASSLDSPYEQYF.